Listed below are T cell receptor beta chains from one sample, sequenced in a study of T cell responses to AZD1222 COVID-19 vaccine. The table came from immunoSEQ multiplex PCR; TCRdb's copy has only in-frame clones and leaves some out. The sample yields approximately 150,000 clones, around nine tenths seen once. The starting material was peripheral blood, obtained on day 0 of AZD1222 vaccination. Receptors originate from an adult in good health. The conserved cysteine and the conserved F or W are not part of the CDR3 here. Not all rows give a size; the values are once, few, many and, for expanded clones, a class.

abundance: .
v_gene: TRBV7-9
CDR3aa: ASSSAWSTDTQY

abundance: .
v_gene: TRBV3-1/TRBV3-2
CDR3aa: ASSQCGLAGNSSYNEQF

abundance: .
v_gene: TRBV5-6
CDR3aa: ASSYPTGHDGNTIY

abundance: .
v_gene: TRBV5-6
CDR3aa: ASSSDLGTPFNEKLF

abundance: .
v_gene: TRBV19
CDR3aa: ASSRTGAGELF

abundance: .
v_gene: TRBV7-9
CDR3aa: ASSSTGGQPQH

abundance: few
v_gene: TRBV18
CDR3aa: ASLRGDGELF

abundance: once
v_gene: TRBV28
CDR3aa: ASSGMWDSYTIYTGELF

abundance: .
v_gene: TRBV30
CDR3aa: AWSVDRGANYGYT

abundance: .
v_gene: TRBV6-2/TRBV6-3
CDR3aa: ASSSGTSGRAAVEQY

abundance: .
v_gene: TRBV7-3
CDR3aa: ASSFGSPLGELF

abundance: .
v_gene: TRBV19
CDR3aa: ASRQESMNTEAF

abundance: .
v_gene: TRBV9
CDR3aa: ASSVGPGQGPYEQY

abundance: .
v_gene: TRBV5-1
CDR3aa: ASSSDRVETQY

abundance: .
v_gene: TRBV5-5
CDR3aa: ASSLKKGGLDSYEQY

abundance: .
v_gene: TRBV28
CDR3aa: ASSGPWADHQETQY

abundance: .
v_gene: TRBV6-1
CDR3aa: ASSEVETGAYEQY

abundance: .
v_gene: TRBV27
CDR3aa: ASRPDGYYEQY

abundance: .
v_gene: TRBV9
CDR3aa: ASSIGQGPYEQY

abundance: few
v_gene: TRBV11-3
CDR3aa: ASSSQGAYNEQF

abundance: .
v_gene: TRBV11-1
CDR3aa: ASSLIVSPNEQF

abundance: .
v_gene: TRBV19
CDR3aa: ASSISTGLSTDTQY

abundance: .
v_gene: TRBV28
CDR3aa: ASTPGTFSYEQY

abundance: .
v_gene: TRBV30
CDR3aa: AWTQGMRTEAF

abundance: .
v_gene: TRBV21-1
CDR3aa: ASSYGPIVLDYEQY

abundance: .
v_gene: TRBV2
CDR3aa: ASSEGLAGDETQY